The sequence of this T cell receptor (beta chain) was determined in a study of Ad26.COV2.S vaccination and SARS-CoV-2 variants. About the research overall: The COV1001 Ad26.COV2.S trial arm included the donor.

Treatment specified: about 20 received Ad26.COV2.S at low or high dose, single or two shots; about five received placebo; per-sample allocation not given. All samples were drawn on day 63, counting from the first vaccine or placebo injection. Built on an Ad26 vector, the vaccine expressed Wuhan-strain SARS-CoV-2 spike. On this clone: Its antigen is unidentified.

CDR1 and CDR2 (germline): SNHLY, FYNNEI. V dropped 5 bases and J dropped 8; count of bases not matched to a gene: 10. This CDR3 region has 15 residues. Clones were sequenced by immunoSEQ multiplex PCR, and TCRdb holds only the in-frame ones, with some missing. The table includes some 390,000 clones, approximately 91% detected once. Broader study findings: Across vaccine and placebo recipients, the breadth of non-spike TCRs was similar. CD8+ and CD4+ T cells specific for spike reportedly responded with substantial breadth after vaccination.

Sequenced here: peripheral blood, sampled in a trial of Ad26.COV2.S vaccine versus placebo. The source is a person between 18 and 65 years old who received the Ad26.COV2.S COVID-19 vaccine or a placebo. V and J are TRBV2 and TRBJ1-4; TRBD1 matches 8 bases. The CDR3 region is CASSLQGARGEKLFF. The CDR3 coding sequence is TGTGCCAGCAGTCTCCAGGGGGCTAGGGGGGAAAAACTGTTTTTT.